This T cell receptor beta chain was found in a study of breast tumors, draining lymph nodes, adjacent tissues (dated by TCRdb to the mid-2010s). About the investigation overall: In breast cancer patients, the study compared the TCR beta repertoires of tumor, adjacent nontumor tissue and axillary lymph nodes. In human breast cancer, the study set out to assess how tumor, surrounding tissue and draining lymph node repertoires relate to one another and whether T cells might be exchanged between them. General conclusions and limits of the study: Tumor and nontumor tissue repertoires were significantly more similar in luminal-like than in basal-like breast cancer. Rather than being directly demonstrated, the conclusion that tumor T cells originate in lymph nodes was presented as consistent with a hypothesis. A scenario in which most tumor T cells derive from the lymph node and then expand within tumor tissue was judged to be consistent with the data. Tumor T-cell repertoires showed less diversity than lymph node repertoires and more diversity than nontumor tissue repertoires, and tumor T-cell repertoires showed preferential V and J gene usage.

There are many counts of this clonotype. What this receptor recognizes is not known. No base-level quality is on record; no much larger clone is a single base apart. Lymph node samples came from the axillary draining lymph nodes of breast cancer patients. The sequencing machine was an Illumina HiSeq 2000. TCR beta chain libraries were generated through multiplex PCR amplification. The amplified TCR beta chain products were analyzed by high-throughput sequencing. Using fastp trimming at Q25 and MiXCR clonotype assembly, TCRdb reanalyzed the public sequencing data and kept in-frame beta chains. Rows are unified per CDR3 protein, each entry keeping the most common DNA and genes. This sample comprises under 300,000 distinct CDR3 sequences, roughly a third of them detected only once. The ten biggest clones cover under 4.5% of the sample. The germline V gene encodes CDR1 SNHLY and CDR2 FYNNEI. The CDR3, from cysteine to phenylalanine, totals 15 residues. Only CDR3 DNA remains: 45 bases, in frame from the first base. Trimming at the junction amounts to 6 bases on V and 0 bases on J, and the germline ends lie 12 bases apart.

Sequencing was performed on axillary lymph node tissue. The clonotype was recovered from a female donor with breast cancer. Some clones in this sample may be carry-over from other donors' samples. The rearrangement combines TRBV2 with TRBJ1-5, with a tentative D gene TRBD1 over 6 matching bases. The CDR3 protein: CASREQGISNQPQHF. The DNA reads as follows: TGTGCCAGCAGGGAACAGGGAATTAGCAATCAGCCCCAGCATTTT.